These 19 T cell receptor beta chains were all obtained from the same sample, sequenced in a study of blood T cell repertoires in COVID-19. Only in-frame clones appear in the TCRdb table, and some are missing; sequencing was by immunoSEQ multiplex PCR. In the table there are about 210,000 clones, roughly 85% of which are singletons. The sample consisted of peripheral blood. The receptors derive from a woman in her thirties or forties with active or convalescent COVID-19.

The genes are TRBV18 and TRBJ1-1; D not certain. The CDR3 covers 15 residues. Trimming shortened V by 3 bases and J by 1 base, and 12 bases separated the two germline ends. CDR1 and CDR2 (germline): KGHSH, LQKENI. The CDR3 nucleotides are TGTGCCAGCTCACCGGCGGTAGTTTCGAACACTGAAGCTTTCTTT. Amino acids: CASSPAVVSNTEAFF.

The chain is built from TRBV2 and TRBJ1-4; D remains unclear. The germline CDR1 and CDR2 sequences are SNHLY and FYNNEI. Trimming took off 4 bases at V and 4 bases at J, with 7 bases between the two ends. This CDR3 is built from 13 residues. The CDR3 spells CASSGRYNEKLFF. In DNA form, the CDR3 reads TGTGCCAGCAGTGGGAGGTATAATGAAAAACTGTTTTTT.

The chain recombines TRBV2 with TRBJ1-3, with no clear D. The germline V and J ends were trimmed by 4 bases and 2 bases, with 12 bases remaining between them. Germline V gene lookup returns CDR1 SNHLY and CDR2 FYNNEI. CDR3 length: 15 residues. The CDR3 nucleotides are TGTGCCAGCAGTGCTCAAGGACTGACTGGAAACACCATATATTTT. Translation gives CASSAQGLTGNTIYF.

J is TRBJ2-3 and V is TRBV6-5, with 8 bases aligning to TRBD2. In germline, CDR1 is MNHEY, CDR2 SVGAGI. V was pared by 8 bases and J by 3 bases, with 4 bases of the junction left unmatched. The CDR3 is 13 residues long. Here the CDR3 DNA reads TGTGCCAGCCGGGGGGGTGGTACAGATACGCAGTATTTT. Translated: CASRGGGTDTQYF.

This clone has just one count. The genes are TRBV30 and TRBJ2-7, with D possibly TRBD2 on 7 matching bases. CDR3 size: 15 residues. Trimming left V 5 bases short and J 3 bases short, with 20 bases between. Germline assignment: CDR1 GTSNPN and CDR2 SVGIG (reference sequence). In DNA form, the CDR3 reads TGTGCCTGGCGAAGTGGGGGCGGGGGAGTCTACGAGCAGTACTTC. Residues: CAWRSGGGGVYEQYF.

The rearrangement links TRBV18 to TRBJ1-4; TRBD1 aligns across 7 bases. Germline lookup yields CDR1 KGHSH and CDR2 LQKENI. J lost 4 bases, V lost 3 bases, and 5 bases had no gene match. CDR3 size: 15 residues. The CDR3 DNA sequence: TGTGCCAGCTCACCCGGACAGGACGTTAATGAAAAACTGTTTTTT. This gives the protein CASSPGQDVNEKLFF.

The V and J genes are TRBV11-2 and TRBJ2-7; 7 bases line up with TRBD1. The trim removed 3 bases at V and 3 bases at J, leaving 8 bases unmatched. Germline CDR1 SGHAT, CDR2 FQNNGV. The CDR3 totals 15 residues. The CDR3 is CASSFGTANRYEQYF. The CDR3 DNA sequence: TGTGCCAGCAGCTTCGGGACAGCAAATCGCTACGAGCAGTACTTC.

The chain uses TRBV11-3 and TRBJ2-3; TRBD2 might be the D (6 bases). Deletions cut 1 base from V and 4 bases from J, with 15 bases between. This CDR3 has 16 residues. Germline V lookup: CDR1 SGHNT, CDR2 YENEEA. As DNA, the CDR3 is TGTGCCAGCAGCTTAGGCGGGGTCGGGGATTCAGATACGCAGTATTTT. Translated: CASSLGGVGDSDTQYF.

V gene TRBV19 combines with J gene TRBJ1-1; TRBD1 matches at 7 bases. CDR3 length equals 18 residues. Trimming removed 5 bases from V and 3 bases from J; junction bases left unmatched: 18. CDR1 is LNHDA and CDR2 is SQIVND in the germline V gene (reference sequence). The CDR3 DNA reads as TGTGCCAGTAGTTCCTCCCCGGGACAGATATCGGAGTACACTGAAGCTTTCTTT. As protein: CASSSSPGQISEYTEAFF.

This clone occurred once. The chain couples TRBV19 to TRBJ2-7, with 9 bases matching TRBD1. The CDR3 contains 16 residues. Germline values: CDR1 LNHDA, CDR2 SQIVND (reference sequence). V trimming: 5 bases; J trimming: 6 bases; junction bases outside the gene matches: 14. CDR3 sequence reads: CASSVHYRDRDGEQYF. The CDR3, as DNA: TGTGCCAGTAGTGTCCATTACCGGGACAGGGACGGCGAGCAGTACTTC.

This clone was observed at least ten times. The V call is TRBV7-3, the J call TRBJ1-2, with D tentatively TRBD1 (5 bases). Trimming took 0 bases from V and 2 from J, leaving 7 bases between them. The CDR3 contains 14 residues. Germline V gives CDR1 SGHTA, CDR2 FQGTGA. The CDR3 DNA reads TGTGCCAGCAGCTTAACGCCAGGGAACTATGGCTACACCTTC. This gives the protein CASSLTPGNYGYTF. Variable domain in full (rest from reference TRBV7-3 and TRBJ1-2): GAGVSQTPSNKVTEKGKYVELRCDPISGHTALYWYRQSLGQGPEFLIYFQGTGAADDSGLPNDRFFAVRPEGSVSTLKIQRTERGDSAVYLCASSLTPGNYGYTFGSGTRLTVV.

This clone was recorded a few times. This chain uses TRBV5-1 with TRBJ2-7, with D perhaps matching TRBD2 (6 bases). V was pared by 4 bases and J by 4 bases, with 18 bases between. The CDR3 loop spans 15 amino acids. Germline V gives CDR1 SGHRS, CDR2 YFSETQ. CDR3 residues: CASSHPTPGGYEQYF. The CDR3 DNA is TGCGCCAGCAGCCACCCAACCCCCGGGGGTTACGAGCAGTACTTC.

The rearrangement joins TRBV7-8 to TRBJ1-3, with D possibly matching TRBD1 (5 bases). The germline CDR1 and CDR2 sequences are SGHVS and FQNEAQ. V was clipped by 1 base and J by 4 bases, with 8 bases between them. The CDR3 totals 14 residues. CDR3 in DNA: TGTGCCAGCAGCTTAGGTCCAGGGGGAAACACCATATATTTT. It specifies CASSLGPGGNTIYF.

The chain carries TRBV6-5 and TRBJ2-3, with 8 bases matching TRBD2. CDR1 and CDR2 from the germline V gene are MNHEY and SVGAGI. J lost 5 bases, V lost 2 bases, and 9 bases had no gene match. CDR3 size: 16 residues. CDR3 sequence reads: CASSYRGTRGGDTQYF. The CDR3, as DNA: TGTGCCAGCAGTTACCGGGGGACACGGGGGGGAGATACGCAGTATTTT.

V is TRBV6-2 or TRBV6-3 and J is TRBJ2-1, with D uncertain. CDR1 MNHEY and CDR2 SVGEGT come from the germline V gene. V was cut by 0 bases and J by 8 bases, with 5 bases left in between. CDR3 size: 12 residues. CDR3 loop: CASSYSADEQFF. The CDR3 nucleotides read TGTGCCAGCAGTTACTCCGCGGATGAGCAGTTCTTC.

The chain employs TRBV11-3 and TRBJ2-7; 9 nucleotides line up with TRBD2. The CDR3 runs 15 residues. Germline V gene sequence: CDR1 SGHNT, CDR2 YENEEA. J gave up 6 bases and V 7 bases, and 13 bases lay outside the gene matches. The CDR3 loop reads CASTLRRGGPLEQYF. The CDR3, as DNA: TGTGCCAGCACCCTTAGGCGGGGGGGCCCTCTCGAGCAGTACTTC.

This clone was seen ten or more times. Other DNA sequences in the sample encode the same CDR3. The J gene is TRBJ2-7, the V gene TRBV6-5, with a tentative D call TRBD2 (5 bases). The V gene lost 5 bases and the J gene lost 3 bases, with 8 bases spanning the gap. Germline CDR1 is MNHEY and CDR2 is SVGAGI. This CDR3 has 12 amino acids. CDR3 DNA: TGTGCCAGCAGTCCCCGGGACTACGAGCAGTACTTC. Translation gives CASSPRDYEQYF.

The gene calls are TRBV4-2 and TRBJ1-4, with TRBD1 matching over 7 bases. The CDR3 is made up of 18 amino acids. Germline-derived CDR1 and CDR2 are LGHNA and YNFKEQ. V lost 1 base, J lost 2 bases, and 10 bases stayed unmatched. The CDR3 DNA follows: TGTGCCAGCAGCCAAGCCGGGGTCGCAGGGGGGACTAATGAAAAACTGTTTTTT. This translates into CASSQAGVAGGTNEKLFF.

V is TRBV5-4 and J is TRBJ2-2; 10 bases map to TRBD1. Germline CDR1 is SGHNT and CDR2 is YYREEE (reference sequence). Trimming took 3 bases from V and 5 from J; bases not matched to a gene: 10. This CDR3 is 17 amino acids long. The CDR3 bases are TGTGCCAGCAGCTGGCCTCCCGGGACAGGGGAAACCGGGGAGCTGTTTTTT. Translated: CASSWPPGTGETGELFF.